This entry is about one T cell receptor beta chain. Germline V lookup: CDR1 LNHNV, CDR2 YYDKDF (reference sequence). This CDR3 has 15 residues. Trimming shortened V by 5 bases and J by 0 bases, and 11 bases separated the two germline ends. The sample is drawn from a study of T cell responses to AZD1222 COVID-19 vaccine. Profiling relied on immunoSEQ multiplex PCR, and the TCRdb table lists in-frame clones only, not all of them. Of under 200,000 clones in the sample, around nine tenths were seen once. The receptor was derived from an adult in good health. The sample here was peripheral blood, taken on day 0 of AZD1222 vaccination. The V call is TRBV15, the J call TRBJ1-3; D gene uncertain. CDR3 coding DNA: TGTGCCACCAGCGTGGGTTCGGGCTCTGGAAACACCATATATTTT. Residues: CATSVGSGSGNTIYF.